One sample yielded the 24 T cell receptor beta chains listed below, sequenced in a study of control samples from healthy donors and cancer patients. TCRdb keeps only in-frame clones here, not all; method: immunoSEQ multiplex PCR. The sample lists about 170,000 clones; 91% were seen once. Sequences were obtained from blood. These receptors were obtained from a woman under 40 in good health.

The V and J genes are TRBV6-5 and TRBJ2-7; D gene unclear. The CDR3 extends over 12 amino acids. V was trimmed by 6 bases and J by 0 bases, leaving 6 bases between them. Germline values: CDR1 MNHEY, CDR2 SVGAGI. The DNA of the CDR3 is TGTGCCAGCAGCCAAGACTCCTACGAGCAGTACTTC. It encodes CASSQDSYEQYF.

The V gene is TRBV14, the J gene TRBJ2-5, with TRBD2 matching 14 bases. The CDR3 runs to 16 residues. CDR1 SGHDN and CDR2 FVKESK come from the germline V gene. V trimming: 4 bases; J trimming: 1 base; junction bases outside the gene matches: 2. The CDR3 DNA is TGTGCCAGCAGCCGAGGACTAGCGGGGGGCCAAGAGACCCAGTACTTC. Protein product: CASSRGLAGGQETQYF.

In this sample, this clone turned up once. The chain is built from TRBV6-6 and TRBJ1-6; the D gene is possibly TRBD1 (5 bases). The ends were cut back, 6 bases at V and 8 bases at J, with 8 bases in the middle. This CDR3 spans 12 amino acids. Per the germline V gene, CDR1 is MNHNY and CDR2 is SVGAGI (reference sequence). CDR3 in amino acids: CASRGTDSPLHF. In DNA form, the CDR3 reads TGTGCCAGCAGGGGGACGGATTCACCCCTCCACTTT.

This clone was counted only a few times. The chain couples TRBV28 to TRBJ2-5; 11 bases are shared with TRBD1. CDR3 length: 16 residues. From germline, CDR1 is MDHEN and CDR2 SYDVKM. The junction had 5 bases not matched to a gene; V was cut back by 4 bases and J by 1 base. This CDR3 is CASSYGTGGLQETQYF. CDR3 bases: TGTGCCAGCAGTTATGGGACAGGGGGACTCCAAGAGACCCAGTACTTC.

The chain joins TRBV2 to TRBJ1-6; D gene uncertain. Germline CDR1 and CDR2: SNHLY and FYNNEI. The CDR3 length is 14 residues. Trimming took off 5 bases at V and 5 bases at J, with 10 bases between the two ends. The CDR3 region is CASSQDLNNSPLHF. In nucleotides, the CDR3 is TGTGCCAGCAGTCAGGACCTAAATAATTCACCCCTCCACTTT.

The V call is TRBV29-1, the J call TRBJ2-1; no clear D gene. Trimming removed 2 bases at V and 6 bases at J, with 8 bases between. This CDR3 has 12 residues. Germline-derived CDR1 and CDR2 are SQVTM and ANQGSEA. CDR3 in amino acids: CSVERQSNEQFF. The CDR3 DNA reads as TGCAGCGTTGAACGGCAGAGCAATGAGCAGTTCTTC.

The chain recombines TRBV21-1 with TRBJ1-1; the D call of TRBD1 is as the table states it, not checked on the DNA. TRBV21-1 is annotated as a pseudogene. CDR3 size: 17 residues. The CDR3 reads CASSKAGTGGRNTEAFF. The DNA of the CDR3 is TGTGCCAGCAGCAAAGCGGGGACAGGGGGCAGGAACACTGAAGCTTTCTTT.

This chain uses TRBV28 with TRBJ2-7, with a weak D call TRBD1 (5 bases). The germline gives CDR1 MDHEN, CDR2 SYDVKM. The V end lost 4 bases, the J end lost 4 bases, and 8 bases lay between the germline ends. The CDR3 spans 12 residues. The CDR3 loop reads CASSWTRYEQYF. DNA for the CDR3: TGTGCCAGCAGTTGGACACGGTACGAGCAGTACTTC.

The chain carries TRBV21-1 and TRBJ1-1; the table names TRBD1, a call not compared with the DNA. TRBV21-1 is a pseudogene. There are 17 residues in the CDR3. The CDR3 spells CASTKAYDSSMNTEAFF. The DNA for the CDR3 is TGTGCCAGCACCAAAGCCTACGACAGCTCGATGAACACTGAAGCTTTCTTT.

The chain employs TRBV7-6 and TRBJ2-1; no clear D. The CDR3 runs 13 residues. Germline assignment: CDR1 SGHVS and CDR2 FNYEAQ. Trimming cost V 1 base and J 0 bases, with 1 base left between them. The CDR3 region has the DNA TGTGCCAGCAGCTTAGTCTCCTACAATGAGCAGTTCTTC. Translation gives CASSLVSYNEQFF.

This sequence joins TRBV6-5 and TRBJ2-1, with a weak D call TRBD1 (6 bases). V lost 5 bases and J 6 bases, leaving 11 bases between the germline ends. CDR3 size: 13 residues. Germline CDR1 reads MNHEY; CDR2 reads SVGAGI. CDR3 DNA: TGTGCCAGCAGTACCTACAGGGCCAATGAGCAGTTCTTC. Translating it yields CASSTYRANEQFF.

The rearrangement joins TRBV3-1 (or the pseudogene TRBV3-2) to TRBJ1-6; D uncertain. V was pared by 3 bases and J by 7 bases, with 13 bases between. The CDR3 is 15 amino acids. In germline, CDR1 is LGHDT, CDR2 YNNKEL (reference sequence). CDR3 residues: CASSQERVVNSPLHF. The CDR3 DNA reads TGTGCCAGCAGCCAGGAGAGGGTGGTGAATTCACCCCTCCACTTT.

The V gene is TRBV23-1, the J gene TRBJ2-5; 8 nucleotides agree with TRBD2. TRBV23-1 is recorded as an ORF, its role being uncertain. The CDR3 loop spans 15 amino acids. With V trimmed by 2 bases and J by 1 base, 3 bases remained unmatched. This CDR3 is CASSQPSGRQETQYF. The CDR3 coding sequence is TGCGCCAGCAGTCAACCTAGCGGGCGCCAAGAGACCCAGTACTTC.

The chain recombines TRBV28 with TRBJ1-5, with unresolved D. The V and J ends lost 6 bases and 0 bases respectively, with 6 bases between them. The CDR3 loop spans 13 amino acids. Looked up from germline, CDR1 is MDHEN and CDR2 is SYDVKM. This CDR3 reads CASREYSNQPQHF. The DNA for the CDR3 is TGTGCCAGCAGAGAGTATAGCAATCAGCCCCAGCATTTT.

The chain combines TRBV6-4 with TRBJ1-2; D uncertain. CDR3 length equals 13 residues. V gave up 2 bases and J gave up 1 base, with 5 bases separating them. Germline V lookup: CDR1 MRHNA, CDR2 SNTAGT. Written as DNA, the CDR3 is TGTGCCAGCAGTGACGGGGATAACTATGGCTACACCTTC. Translated: CASSDGDNYGYTF.

This clone was observed a single time. This rearrangement joins TRBV30 to TRBJ1-4; 7 bases are a match to TRBD1. The CDR3 extends over 12 amino acids. Germline loops: CDR1 GTSNPN, CDR2 SVGIG (reference sequence). The V gene end was trimmed by 8 bases and the J gene end by 4 bases; junction bases not matched to a gene: 4. The CDR3 sequence is CAGDSHNEKLFF. Written as DNA, the CDR3 is TGTGCCGGGGACAGTCATAATGAAAAACTGTTTTTT. Variable domain in full (rest from reference TRBV30 and TRBJ1-4): SQTIHQWPATLVQPVGSPLSLECTVEGTSNPNLYWYRQAAGRGLQLLFYSVGIGQISSEVPQNLSASRPQDRQFILSSKKLLLSDSGFYLCAGDSHNEKLFFGSGTQLSVL.

The V call is TRBV7-3, the J call TRBJ2-3; TRBD2 aligns across 10 bases. CDR1 is SGHTA and CDR2 is FQGTGA in the germline V gene. The CDR3 spans 14 residues. V was pared by 4 bases and J by 4 bases, with 2 bases of the junction left unmatched. CDR3 bases: TGTGCCAGCAGCTCCGGGACTAGCGCAGATACGCAGTATTTT. It encodes CASSSGTSADTQYF.

V and J are TRBV7-8 and TRBJ2-1, with TRBD2 matching over 13 bases. Trimming removed 8 bases from V and 0 bases from J; junction bases left unmatched: 16. The CDR3 extends over 20 amino acids. Looked up from germline, CDR1 is SGHVS and CDR2 is FQNEAQ. The CDR3 sequence is CASPTDTSGGALSSYNEQFF. The DNA of the CDR3 is TGTGCCAGCCCTACGGACACTAGCGGGGGGGCCTTAAGCTCCTACAATGAGCAGTTCTTC.

J is TRBJ1-6 and V is TRBV5-1; 8 bases line up with TRBD1. V was clipped by 3 bases and J by 7 bases; unmatched bases: 6. From germline, CDR1 is SGHRS and CDR2 YFSETQ. CDR3 length: 15 residues. CDR3 residues: CASSYADRGNSPLHF. The CDR3 nucleotides are TGCGCCAGCAGCTACGCTGACAGGGGAAATTCACCCCTCCACTTT.

A word on this clone: The sample carries other DNA sequences with the same CDR3. V gene TRBV3-1 (or the pseudogene TRBV3-2) combines with J gene TRBJ2-3; D unresolved. Germline assignment: CDR1 LGHDT and CDR2 YNNKEL (reference sequence). V was clipped by 1 base and J by 6 bases, with 2 bases between them. The length of the CDR3 is 11 residues. This CDR3 is CASSQADTQYF. The CDR3 DNA sequence: TGTGCCAGCAGCCAAGCGGATACGCAGTATTTT.

The chain carries TRBV2 and TRBJ1-4; D is unclear. CDR1 is SNHLY and CDR2 is FYNNEI in the germline V gene. This CDR3 is 14 amino acids long. Trimming removed 3 bases at V and 8 bases at J, with 13 bases between. The CDR3 protein is CASSDGQEEEKLFF. The CDR3 nucleotides read TGTGCCAGCAGTGACGGGCAGGAGGAGGAAAAACTGTTTTTT.

A single count supports this clone. This chain uses TRBV18 with TRBJ2-1; D possibly corresponds to TRBD2 (5 bases). CDR1 KGHSH and CDR2 LQKENI come from the germline V gene. The CDR3 has 13 amino acids. V dropped 3 bases and J dropped 6 bases, with 9 bases sitting between them. As DNA, the CDR3 is TGTGCCAGCTCACCCCTAGCTACCAATGAGCAGTTCTTC. Its protein product is CASSPLATNEQFF.

The chain links TRBV19 to TRBJ1-4; no definite D call. The CDR3 spans 15 residues. Trimming shortened V by 4 bases and J by 0 bases, and 9 bases separated the two germline ends. The germline V gene encodes CDR1 LNHDA and CDR2 SQIVND (reference sequence). The CDR3 region is CASSTGVATNEKLFF. The CDR3 DNA follows: TGTGCCAGTAGTACCGGGGTTGCAACTAATGAAAAACTGTTTTTT.

The gene calls are TRBV11-3 and TRBJ1-1; a possible D gene is TRBD1 (6 bases). This CDR3 contains 12 residues. Germline CDR1 is SGHNT and CDR2 is YENEEA. V was cut by 3 bases and J by 6 bases, with 8 bases left in between. This CDR3 is CASSFPGAEAFF. DNA of the CDR3: TGTGCCAGCAGCTTCCCAGGGGCTGAAGCTTTCTTT.